The 18 T cell receptor beta chains presented below share a single source sample, sequenced in a study of post-analysis software for immune sequencing data. Antigens for these TCRs are unknown. The study, taken as a whole, reports: Patients had higher frequencies than controls of roughly five TRBV segments, including TRBV5-6, TRBV5-1 and TRBV20-1.

cDNA libraries of TCR beta carried unique molecular identifiers. TCRdb recomputed calls from the PCR reads with MiXCR, one row per CDR3 protein. This table has approximately 460,000 distinct CDR3 sequences, around 40% appearing once. The sequenced sample was blood. Every receptor here comes from a girl between 10 and 17 years old with multiple sclerosis.

V usage is TRBV9 and J usage is TRBJ2-7; the match to TRBD2 covers 7 bases. CDR3 length: 16 amino acids. V dropped 3 bases and J dropped 1; count of bases not matched to a gene: 10. The V gene's germline CDR1 is SGDLS and CDR2 YYNGEE. The CDR3 is CASSGVVTGGSYEQYF. The CDR3 DNA follows: TGTGCCAGCAGCGGAGTTGTGACGGGAGGATCCTACGAGCAGTACTTC.

This clonotype was counted between two and nine times. This chain connects TRBV24-1 to TRBJ2-5; no firm D call. The CDR3 is 13 residues long. Deletions cut 4 bases from V and 1 base from J, with 6 bases between. CDR1 and CDR2 from the germline V gene are KGHDR and SFDVKD. The CDR3 DNA reads TGTGCCACCAGTGAAGTGACCCAAGAGACCCAGTACTTC. This translates into CATSEVTQETQYF.

This clonotype was seen only a few times. The J gene is TRBJ2-1, the V gene TRBV5-1; D is unclear. There are 15 residues in the CDR3. The germline CDR1 and CDR2 sequences are SGHRS and YFSETQ. V was shortened by 0 bases and J by 2 bases, with 9 bases between the two germline ends. In DNA form, the CDR3 reads TGCGCCAGCAGCTTGGCGGTACCTCCCTACAATGAGCAGTTCTTC. Amino acid sequence: CASSLAVPPYNEQFF.

The CDR3 nucleotides are TGTGCCAGCTGTCCGGGAGGGACTTACGAGCAGTACTTC. Translated, it gives CASCPGGTYEQYF. This chain joins TRBV13 and TRBJ2-7, with 8 nucleotides matching TRBD2. Per the germline V gene, CDR1 is PRHDT and CDR2 is FYEKMQ (reference sequence). The CDR3 spans 13 residues. V trimming: 8 bases; J trimming: 4 bases; junction bases outside the gene matches: 7.

The chain has TRBV20-1 and TRBJ2-1; D perhaps matches TRBD1 (6 bases). Germline CDR1 is DFQATT and CDR2 is SNEGSKA (reference sequence). This CDR3 contains 13 residues. With 3 bases removed from V and 4 bases from J, the gap between germline ends came to 10 bases. The CDR3 bases are TGCAGTGCTAGTGGGGACACGTACAATGAGCAGTTCTTC. Translation gives CSASGDTYNEQFF.

The chain joins TRBV12-3 or TRBV12-4 to TRBJ2-7, with D uncertain. The CDR3 sequence is 11 residues long. V gave up 8 bases and J gave up 3 bases, with 8 bases separating them. CDR3 in DNA: TGTGCCAGCGGAGAGGTCTACGAGCAGTACTTC. It codes for CASGEVYEQYF.

This clonotype was found a few times. The gene calls are TRBV12-3 or TRBV12-4 and TRBJ1-5; tentatively, D is TRBD1 (6 bases). Trimming took 6 bases from V and 4 from J, leaving 10 bases between them. CDR3 size: 13 residues. The CDR3 nucleotides are TGTGCCAGCAGGGGTACAGGGAATCAGCCCCAGCATTTT. Protein product: CASRGTGNQPQHF.

This clonotype was detected a few times. A read error may produce the germline difference seen at one junction end. V gene TRBV28 combines with J gene TRBJ1-2; 7 nucleotides match TRBD1. Germline V gene data show CDR1 as MDHEN and CDR2 as SYDVKM. This CDR3 spans 16 amino acids. CDR3 sequence: CASSDSGDRLLYDYTF. CDR3 DNA: TGTGCCAGCTCTGATTCCGGGGACAGACTTCTCTATGACTACACCTTC.

V is TRBV5-4 and J is TRBJ1-2; 7 bases are shared with TRBD1. CDR1 SGHNT and CDR2 YYREEE come from the germline V gene (reference sequence). Trimming cost V 4 bases and J 4 bases; bases outside gene matches: 4. The CDR3 has 13 amino acids. CDR3 DNA sequence: TGTGCCAGCAGCGGCCGGGACAGCTATGGCTACACCTTC. It yields the protein CASSGRDSYGYTF.

The genes are TRBV5-1 and TRBJ2-1; 9 bases fit TRBD2. The germline CDR1 and CDR2 sequences are SGHRS and YFSETQ. With 4 bases clipped from V and 5 bases from J, the junction kept 10 bases outside the gene matches. The CDR3 has 16 residues. The DNA for the CDR3 is TGCGCCAGCAGCCGACGGTTGGTAGCGGGAGACAATGAGCAGTTCTTC. Its protein product is CASSRRLVAGDNEQFF.

A word on this clonotype: Germline and junction disagree at one end, which may indicate a read error. The rearrangement uses TRBV2 and TRBJ2-5; D unclear. There are 16 residues in the CDR3. Germline V gives CDR1 SNHLY, CDR2 FYNNEI. DNA for the CDR3: TGTTCCAGCAGTGGGCCCCCACTGGAAGCCCTAGAGACCCAGTACTTC. Translated, it gives CSSSGPPLEALETQYF.

The CDR3 loop is CASNIAGGGETQYF. As DNA, the CDR3 is TGTGCCAGCAATATAGCGGGAGGGGGAGAGACCCAGTACTTC. The J gene is TRBJ2-7, the V gene TRBV7-2; 11 bases map to TRBD2. The end of the DNA is better explained by TRBJ2-5, so the J call may be wrong. The germline CDR1 and CDR2 sequences are SGHTA and FQGNSA. The CDR3 is 14 amino acids.

The chain has TRBV29-1 and TRBJ1-2; TRBD1 might be the D (5 bases). Germline loops: CDR1 SQVTM, CDR2 ANQGSEA. The CDR3 is 14 amino acids. Trimming cost V 8 bases and J 2 bases, with 18 bases left between them. CDR3 protein: CSPSPGGPNYGYTF. In DNA form, the CDR3 reads TGCAGCCCCTCCCCGGGGGGACCAAACTATGGCTACACCTTC.

Worth noting for this clonotype: One end of the junction fails to match germline, which may point to a read error. The chain couples TRBV3-1 to TRBJ2-1, with D unclear. Germline values: CDR1 LGHDT, CDR2 YNNKEL (reference sequence). The CDR3 is 12 residues long. CDR3: CAGSQALASKFF. The DNA of the CDR3 is TGTGCCGGCAGCCAAGCACTCGCGTCAAAGTTCTTC.

V is TRBV6-5 and J is TRBJ2-5, with TRBD1 matching 7 bases. The J segment lost 1 base and the V segment lost 6 bases, leaving 8 bases of the junction unmatched. The CDR3 has 15 amino acids. Germline V lookup: CDR1 MNHEY, CDR2 SVGAGI. The CDR3 region is CASRDTGEIQETQYF. The CDR3 DNA is TGTGCCAGCAGGGATACAGGGGAAATCCAAGAGACCCAGTACTTC.

This clonotype was observed at least ten times. This chain links TRBV20-1 with TRBJ1-6; D not resolved. The germline CDR1 and CDR2 sequences are DFQATT and SNEGSKA (reference sequence). V gave up 5 bases and J gave up 9 bases, with 20 bases separating them. The CDR3 covers 15 residues. CDR3 DNA: TGCAGTGCTCGGCAGCCGAGCTCGGGTAGTTCACCCCTCCACTTT. Its translation is CSARQPSSGSSPLHF.

This clonotype was detected a few times. The CDR3 bases are TGTGCCATCAGTGAGGGGGGACAGGGCTACGAGCAGTACTTC. This sequence encodes CAISEGGQGYEQYF. The rearrangement joins TRBV10-3 to TRBJ2-7; 9 bases align to TRBD1. Per germline, CDR1 ENHRY and CDR2 SYGVKD. V gave up 2 bases and J gave up 3 bases; unmatched junction bases: 2. The CDR3 runs to 14 residues.

This clonotype was found a few times. This sequence joins TRBV28 and TRBJ2-7; TRBD1 might be the D (6 bases). Trimming shortened V by 6 bases and J by 3 bases, and 18 bases separated the two germline ends. Germline V CDR1 and CDR2: MDHEN, SYDVKM. The CDR3 consists of 15 residues. CDR3 in amino acids: CASSRIRDNIYEQYF. CDR3 coding DNA: TGTGCCAGCAGCCGTATACGGGACAACATCTACGAGCAGTACTTC.